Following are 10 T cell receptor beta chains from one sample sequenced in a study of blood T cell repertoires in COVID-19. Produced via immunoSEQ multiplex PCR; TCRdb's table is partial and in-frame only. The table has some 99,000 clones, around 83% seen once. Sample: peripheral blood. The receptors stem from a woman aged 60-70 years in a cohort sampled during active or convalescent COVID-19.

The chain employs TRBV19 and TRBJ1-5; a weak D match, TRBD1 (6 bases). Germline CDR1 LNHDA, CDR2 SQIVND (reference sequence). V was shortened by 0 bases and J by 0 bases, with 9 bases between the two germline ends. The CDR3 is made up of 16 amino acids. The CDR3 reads CASSIDRTASNQPQHF. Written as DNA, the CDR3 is TGTGCCAGTAGTATAGATCGGACAGCTAGCAATCAGCCCCAGCATTTT.

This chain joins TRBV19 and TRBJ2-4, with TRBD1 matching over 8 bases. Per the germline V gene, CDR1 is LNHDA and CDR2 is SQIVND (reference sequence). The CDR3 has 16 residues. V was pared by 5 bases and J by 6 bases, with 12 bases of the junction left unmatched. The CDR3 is CASSGTGTGNPNIQYF. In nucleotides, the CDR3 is TGTGCCAGTAGTGGGACCGGGACAGGAAACCCAAACATTCAGTACTTC.

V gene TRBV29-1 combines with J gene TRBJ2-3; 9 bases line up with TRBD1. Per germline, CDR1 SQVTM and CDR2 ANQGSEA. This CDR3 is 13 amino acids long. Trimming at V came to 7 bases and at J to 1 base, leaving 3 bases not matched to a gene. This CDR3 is CSARTGGTDTQYF. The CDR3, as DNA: TGCAGCGCCAGGACAGGGGGCACAGATACGCAGTATTTT.

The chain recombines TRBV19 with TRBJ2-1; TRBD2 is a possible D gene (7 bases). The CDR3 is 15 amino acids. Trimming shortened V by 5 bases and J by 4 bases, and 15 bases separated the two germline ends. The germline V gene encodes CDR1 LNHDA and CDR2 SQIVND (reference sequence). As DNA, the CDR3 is TGTGCCAGTAGTGGGGAGGGAGGGGGGTACAATGAGCAGTTCTTC. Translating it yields CASSGEGGGYNEQFF. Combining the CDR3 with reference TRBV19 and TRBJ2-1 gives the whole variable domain DGGITQSPKYLFRKEGQNVTLSCEQNLNHDAMYWYRQDPGQGLRLIYYSQIVNDFQKGDIAEGYSVSREKKESFPLTVTSAQKNPTAFYLCASSGEGGGYNEQFFGPGTRLTVL.

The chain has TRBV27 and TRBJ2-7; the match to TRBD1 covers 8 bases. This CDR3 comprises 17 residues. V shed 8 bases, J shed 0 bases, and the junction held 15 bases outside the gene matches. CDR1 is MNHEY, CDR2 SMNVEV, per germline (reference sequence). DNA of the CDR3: TGTGCCAGCCGATCGACAGGGGCTAGCGCAAACTCCTACGAGCAGTACTTC. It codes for CASRSTGASANSYEQYF.

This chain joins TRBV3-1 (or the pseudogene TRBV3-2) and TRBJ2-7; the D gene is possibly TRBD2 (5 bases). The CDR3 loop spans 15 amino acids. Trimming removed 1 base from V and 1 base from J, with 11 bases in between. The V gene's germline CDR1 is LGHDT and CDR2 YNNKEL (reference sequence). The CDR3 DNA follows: TGTGCCAGCAGCCAAGGGGCGGGTTCGTCCTACGAGCAGTACTTC. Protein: CASSQGAGSSYEQYF.

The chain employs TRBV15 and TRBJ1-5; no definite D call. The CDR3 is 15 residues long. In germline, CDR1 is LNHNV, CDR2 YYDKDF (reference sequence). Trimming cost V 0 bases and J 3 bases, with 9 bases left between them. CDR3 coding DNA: TGTGCCACCAGCAGAGAGGAGGGTCCCAATCAGCCCCAGCATTTT. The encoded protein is CATSREEGPNQPQHF.

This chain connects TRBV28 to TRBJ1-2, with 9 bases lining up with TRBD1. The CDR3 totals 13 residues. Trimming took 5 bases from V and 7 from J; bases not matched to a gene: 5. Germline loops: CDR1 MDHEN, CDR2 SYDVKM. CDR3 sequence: CASSKGTGSGYTF. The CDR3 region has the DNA TGTGCCAGCAGTAAAGGGACAGGGAGTGGCTACACCTTC.

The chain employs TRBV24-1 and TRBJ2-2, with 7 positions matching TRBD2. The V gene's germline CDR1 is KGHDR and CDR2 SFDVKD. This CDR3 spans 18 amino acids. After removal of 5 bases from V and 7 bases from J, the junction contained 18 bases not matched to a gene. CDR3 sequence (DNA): TGTGCCACCAGTGCGATCCCCGGGAGCGGGGCGAGGGTCGGGGAGCTGTTTTTT. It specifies CATSAIPGSGARVGELFF.

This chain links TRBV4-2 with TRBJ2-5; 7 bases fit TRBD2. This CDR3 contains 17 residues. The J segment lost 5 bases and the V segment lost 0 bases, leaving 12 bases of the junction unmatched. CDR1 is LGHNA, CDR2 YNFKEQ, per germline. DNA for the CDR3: TGTGCCAGCAGCCAAGATCCGTTGGGCGGGAGTGGGGAGACCCAGTACTTC. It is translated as CASSQDPLGGSGETQYF.